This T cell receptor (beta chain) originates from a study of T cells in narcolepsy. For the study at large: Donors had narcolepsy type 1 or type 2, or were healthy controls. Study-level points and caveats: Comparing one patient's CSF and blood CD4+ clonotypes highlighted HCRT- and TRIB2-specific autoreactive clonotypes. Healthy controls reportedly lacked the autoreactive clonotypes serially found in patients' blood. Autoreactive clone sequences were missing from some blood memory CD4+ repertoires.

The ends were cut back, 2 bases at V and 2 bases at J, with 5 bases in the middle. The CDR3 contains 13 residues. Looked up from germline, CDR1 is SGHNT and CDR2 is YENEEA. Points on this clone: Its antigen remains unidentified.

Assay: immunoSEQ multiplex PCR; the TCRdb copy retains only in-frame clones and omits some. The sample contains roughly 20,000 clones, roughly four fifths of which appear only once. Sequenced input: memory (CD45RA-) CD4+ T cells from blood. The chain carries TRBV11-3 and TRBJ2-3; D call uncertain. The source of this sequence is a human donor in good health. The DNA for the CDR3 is TGTGCCAGCAGCTTACGGACCACAGATACGCAGTATTTT. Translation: CASSLRTTDTQYF.